The 2 T cell receptor beta chains below all came from one sample that was sequenced in a study of cytomegalovirus exposure and HLA in healthy donors. PCR was performed using 60 Vbeta and 13 Jbeta primers. Measured with immunoSEQ multiplex PCR; TCRdb has only the in-frame clones, and not every one. The table has 150,000 to 170,000 clones, roughly three quarters seen once; the top ten hold roughly 12%. The sample consisted of PBMCs. Source of these receptors: a man in his thirties or forties in good health and CMV-seropositive.

The chain couples TRBV7-2 to TRBJ1-2, with 8 bases matching TRBD1. From germline, CDR1 is SGHTA and CDR2 FQGNSA. V lost 1 base, J lost 2 bases, and 6 bases stayed unmatched. The CDR3 covers 16 residues. CDR3 protein: CASSLVLDRENYGYTF. The CDR3 DNA follows: TGTGCCAGCAGCTTAGTGTTGGACAGGGAGAACTATGGCTACACCTTC.

V usage is TRBV27 and J usage is TRBJ2-7, with 7 nucleotides matching TRBD1. The junction had 15 bases not matched to a gene; V was cut back by 6 bases and J by 7 bases. CDR3 length: 15 amino acids. Germline lookup yields CDR1 MNHEY and CDR2 SMNVEV (reference sequence). This chain's CDR3 is CASRPRQGEVWEQYF. As DNA, the CDR3 is TGTGCCAGCAGGCCCCGACAGGGAGAGGTCTGGGAGCAGTACTTC.